This T cell receptor beta chain appears in the sequencing data of a study of blood T cell repertoires in COVID-19. Study overall: Collection of acute and convalescent COVID-19 samples took place in the United States, Italy and Spain. T cells, B-cell-depleted T cells, or PBMCs supplied cDNA or gDNA.

CDR3 length: 14 residues. Germline CDR1 reads SEHNR; CDR2 reads FQNEAQ (reference sequence). Deletions cut 0 bases from V and 4 bases from J, with 9 bases between. Under the authors' procedure: How many nucleated cells were present was estimated from reference gene primer amplification. The protocol was immunoSEQ multiplex PCR, while the TCRdb copy is restricted to in-frame clones and leaves out a portion. For V, J and clone size, that table is used; D and trimming come from the DNA. The sample lists fewer than 200,000 clones, approximately 84% seen once, with 20% to 25% in the top ten. Sequencing input: peripheral blood. The chain uses TRBV7-9 and TRBJ1-2, with a possible D match to TRBD1 (6 bases). The receptor's source is a woman older than 75 with acute or convalescent COVID-19. CDR3 region: CASSLAGAVYGYTF. In DNA, the CDR3 is TGTGCCAGCAGCTTAGCGGGGGCTGTCTATGGCTACACCTTC. The full variable domain, in which reference TRBV7-9 and TRBJ1-2 provide the parts outside the CDR3, is DTGVSQNPRHKITKRGQNVTFRCDPISEHNRLYWYRQTLGQGPEFLTYFQNEAQLEKSRLLSDRFSAERPKGSFSTLEIQRTEQGDSAMYLCASSLAGAVYGYTFGSGTRLTVV.